Listed below are T cell receptor beta chains from one sample, sequenced in a study of blood T cell repertoires in COVID-19. Only in-frame clones appear in the TCRdb table, and some are missing; sequencing was by immunoSEQ multiplex PCR. The sample includes roughly 68,000 clones, roughly 88% seen only once; the top ten take 4.5% to 6%. Sequenced: peripheral blood. The origin of the receptors is a human donor in a cohort sampled during active COVID-19. The CDR3 runs from the conserved cysteine through the conserved F or W. Fields, in order: V gene, clone size, D gene, J gene, CDR3 DNA, CDR3 protein. A D gene is named only where the DNA matches it firmly. Some rows mark clone size as missing; the rest say once, few, many or name a class of expanded clone.

>TRBV11-2|NA|NA|TRBJ1-1
TGTGCCAGCAGCTTAGCCGGGGTACAGGGTGCGGCTTTCTTT
CASSLAGVQGAAFF
>TRBV7-9|NA|TRBD1|TRBJ2-1
TGTGCCAGCAGCGCCCGGGACAGGGGCAATGAGCAGTTCTTC
CASSARDRGNEQFF
>TRBV24-1|NA|TRBD2|TRBJ2-5
TGTGCCACCAGTGATTTGGAGGGACTAGCGGGGGGGCACGAGACCCAGTACTTC
CATSDLEGLAGGHETQYF
>TRBV27|once|NA|TRBJ2-3
TGTGCCAGCAGCCCGGGACTGATGACAGATACGCAGTATTTT
CASSPGLMTDTQYF
>TRBV6-5|NA|TRBD1|TRBJ1-4
TGTGCCAGCAGGGGACAGGGGACTAATGAAAAACTGTTTTTT
CASRGQGTNEKLFF
>TRBV6-2/TRBV6-3|NA|NA|TRBJ1-3
TGTGCCAGCAGTTATCTGAGCTCTGGAAACACCATATATTTT
CASSYLSSGNTIYF
>TRBV5-4|few|NA|TRBJ2-7
TGTGCCAGCAGCCAACCCCCAGGGCAAGAGTACGAGCAGTACTTC
CASSQPPGQEYEQYF
>TRBV11-2|NA|NA|TRBJ1-6
TGTGCCAGCAGCTCCCTCTCTGGGGGGTTTAATTCACCCCTCCACTTT
CASSSLSGGFNSPLHF
>TRBV28|NA|TRBD2|TRBJ2-5
TGTGCCAGCAGTTTCGGACTAGCTAAAGAGACCCAGTACTTC
CASSFGLAKETQYF
>TRBV18|NA|NA|TRBJ2-3
TGTGCCAGCTCACCACCGCCAGGCTATACGCAGTATTTT
CASSPPPGYTQYF
>TRBV5-1|once|NA|TRBJ2-3
TGCGCCAGCAGCTTGGTCGCAGATACGCAGTATTTT
CASSLVADTQYF
>TRBV18|NA|NA|TRBJ2-5
TGTGCCAGCTCACCCCCAGGGAAAGAGACCCAGTACTTC
CASSPPGKETQYF
>TRBV28|once|TRBD1|TRBJ1-5
TGTGCCAGCAGTTTAACGGCAGGGGGTCAGCCCCAGCATTTT
CASSLTAGGQPQHF
>TRBV11-2|NA|NA|TRBJ2-3
TGTGCCAGCAGCTTCACGGTTTTAACAGATACGCAGTATTTT
CASSFTVLTDTQYF
>TRBV3-1/TRBV3-2|NA|TRBD2|TRBJ2-1
TGTGCCAGCAGCCGTGGGGCGGGAGGGCCCCGTGAGCAGTTCTTC
CASSRGAGGPREQFF
>TRBV18|NA|NA|TRBJ1-4
TGTGCCAGCTCACCACAGGGGCTAAATGAAAAACTGTTTTTT
CASSPQGLNEKLFF
>TRBV2|NA|NA|TRBJ1-6
TGTGCCAGTTCGCAATACAGGGAGCCACCCCTCCACTTT
CASSQYREPPLHF
>TRBV7-8|NA|TRBD1|TRBJ1-1
TGTGCCAGCAGCCTTCCGACAGGGGGTGTTGCTGAAGCTTTCTTT
CASSLPTGGVAEAFF
>TRBV6-5|NA|NA|TRBJ2-3
TGTGCCAGCAGTTACAGGAGATGGGGCACAGATACGCAGTATTTT
CASSYRRWGTDTQYF
>TRBV11-2|NA|NA|TRBJ1-6
TGTGCCAGCAGCTTAAACGGGTTTCGCTCCTATAATTCACCCCTCCACTTT
CASSLNGFRSYNSPLHF
>TRBV10-3|NA|NA|TRBJ2-7
TGTGCCATCAGGCGGCCCGCCGGCAACGAGCAGTACTTC
CAIRRPAGNEQYF
>TRBV7-9|NA|NA|TRBJ1-1
TGTGCCAGCAGAAGAGCCCCGAAGAACACTGAAGCTTTCTTT
CASRRAPKNTEAFF
>TRBV5-1|NA|TRBD1|TRBJ1-4
TGCGCCAGCAGCAAGGGACAGGGGAGCGGGGGTGAAAAACTGTTTTTT
CASSKGQGSGGEKLFF
>TRBV7-3|NA|TRBD1|TRBJ2-3
TGTGCCAGCAGCAGAACAGGGGGTAACACAGATACGCAGTATTTT
CASSRTGGNTDTQYF
>TRBV21-1|NA|NA|TRBJ1-5
TGTGCCAGCAGCAGGCAGGGGGCCAGGGATCAGCCCCAGCATTTT
CASSRQGARDQPQHF
>TRBV24-1|NA|NA|TRBJ2-5
TGTGCCACCAGTGACCCGACTGATCTTCAAGAGACCCAGTACTTC
CATSDPTDLQETQYF
>TRBV7-9|NA|TRBD1|TRBJ1-1
TGTGCCAGCAGGGGACAGGGGGAAGCTTTCTTT
CASRGQGEAFF
>TRBV2|NA|TRBD1|TRBJ1-1
TGTGCCAGCAGCGTCCAGGGGGCGAGGACTGAAGCTTTCTTT
CASSVQGARTEAFF
>TRBV3-1/TRBV3-2|NA|NA|TRBJ1-5
TGTGCCAGCAGCCAAGGATACCCCGGAGGCAATCAGCCCCAGCATTTT
CASSQGYPGGNQPQHF
>TRBV3-1/TRBV3-2|NA|NA|TRBJ1-2
TGTGCCAGCTCCAATCGGGGACAAGTCTATGGCTACACCTTC
CASSNRGQVYGYTF
>TRBV4-1|NA|TRBD2|TRBJ2-1
TGCGCCAGCAGCCTATCGATGACTAGCGGGAGGTCTAATGAGCAGTTCTTC
CASSLSMTSGRSNEQFF
>TRBV5-4|few|TRBD1|TRBJ2-7
TGTGCCAGCAGCGGCTCCCGGCAGGGGGCCTACGAGCAGTACTTC
CASSGSRQGAYEQYF
>TRBV2|NA|TRBD1|TRBJ2-7
TGTGCCAGCAGTGGACAGGGCTCCTTCGAGCAGTACTTC
CASSGQGSFEQYF
>TRBV5-6|NA|NA|TRBJ1-3
TGTGCCAGCAGCTTGAACAGAGGAAACACCATATATTTT
CASSLNRGNTIYF
>TRBV7-2|NA|TRBD1|TRBJ2-7
TGTGCCAGCAGCTTAAGGCCGAGACAGGGTTCCTCCTACGAGCAGTACTTC
CASSLRPRQGSSYEQYF
>TRBV6-5|NA|TRBD1|TRBJ1-2
TGTGCCAGCAGAGGGACAGGGGGGAACTCTGGCTACACCTTC
CASRGTGGNSGYTF
>TRBV1|NA|NA|TRBJ2-7
TGCACCAGCAGCCAGAGATCCTTTTTCGACAAACACACGATCTACGAGCAGTACTTC
CTSSQRSFFDKHTIYEQYF
>TRBV11-2|NA|NA|TRBJ2-7
TGTGCCAGCAGCTTAGTGCGGGGAAAATACGAGCAGTACTTC
CASSLVRGKYEQYF
>TRBV5-1|NA|NA|TRBJ1-6
TGCGCCAGCAGCCCCGGACAGAGCTCCTATAATTCACCCCTCCACTTT
CASSPGQSSYNSPLHF
>TRBV7-8|NA|TRBD2|TRBJ2-1
TGTGCCAGCAGCCTCCGCCCCCTAGCGGGGACGTACAATGAGCAGTTCTTC
CASSLRPLAGTYNEQFF
>TRBV6-5|once|NA|TRBJ1-3
TGTGCCAGCAGTTACAACGGGTTCTCTGGAAACACCATATATTTT
CASSYNGFSGNTIYF
>TRBV7-2|NA|NA|TRBJ2-1
TGTGCCAGCAGCTTTGGGAGTAGGTACAATGAGCAGTTCTTC
CASSFGSRYNEQFF
>TRBV7-2|NA|TRBD1|TRBJ2-1
TGTGCCAGCAGCTTGGGGGGGACAGGGTTGGGGTCGAGAAATGAGCAGTTCTTC
CASSLGGTGLGSRNEQFF
>TRBV13|NA|TRBD2|TRBJ2-1
TGTGCCAGCAGCCCAATAGCGGGAGGGTTAAATGAGCAGTTCTTC
CASSPIAGGLNEQFF
>TRBV10-2|NA|NA|TRBJ2-5
TGCGCCAGCCAGGGACAAGAGACCCAGTACTTC
CASQGQETQYF
>TRBV27|NA|NA|TRBJ2-7
TGTGCCAGCAGTCTCAAGACAGGCTACGAGCAGTACTTC
CASSLKTGYEQYF
>TRBV7-9|NA|TRBD2|TRBJ2-1
TGTGCCAGCAGCTTGGGGACTACTGACAATGAGCAGTTCTTC
CASSLGTTDNEQFF
>TRBV6-5|NA|NA|TRBJ1-4
TGTGCCAGCAGTTACTCCTCCGGGGGAAAACTGTTTTTT
CASSYSSGGKLFF
>TRBV11-2|NA|NA|TRBJ2-3
TGTGCCAGCAGCTTATGGTCTAGCTATACGCAGTATTTT
CASSLWSSYTQYF